Sequencing of this TCR beta chain was carried out in a study of control samples from healthy donors and cancer patients (dated by TCRdb to 2019 to 2021). With regard to this clone: Its target antigen remains unknown. No much larger clone exists at a distance of one base, and base qualities are not known.

The receptor library was made with the immunoSEQ multiplex PCR assay. In TCRdb, the immuneACCESS table is reduced to in-frame sequences with V and J assigned. These tables do not hold every clone; where another copy was compared, an unresolved V gene accounts for under half, and the others remain unexplained. This sample comprises about 61,000 clones, 90% of them detected only once. Approximately 5.9% of the sample comes from the top ten. Per the germline V gene, SGHTA is the CDR1 and FQGTGA is the CDR2. Trimming at the junction amounts to 5 bases on V and 8 bases on J, and the germline ends lie 18 bases apart. From its cysteine to its phenylalanine, the CDR3 spans 14 amino acids. Of the read, only the CDR3 DNA is kept; its 42 bases are in frame from base 1.

The TCR sequence derives from a man in his sixties with colorectal cancer. Recombination connected TRBV7-3 to TRBJ1-2; 5 matching bases give a weak D call of TRBD1. Specimen: PBMCs. The nucleotides are TGTGCCAGCAGCCCTCGGCAGGGCACGAGAGGCTACACCTTC. It codes for CASSPRQGTRGYTF. Beyond the CDR3, the reference TRBV7-3 and TRBJ1-2 genes provide the residues; the full variable domain reads: GAGVSQTPSNKVTEKGKYVELRCDPISGHTALYWYRQSLGQGPEFLIYFQGTGAADDSGLPNDRFFAVRPEGSVSTLKIQRTERGDSAVYLCASSPRQGTRGYTFGSGTRLTVV.